The sample holds many counts of the clone carrying this T cell receptor beta chain. Its antigen is as yet unknown. The treatment: PENTA 11 planned treatment interruption arm or continuous ART arm. At least 24 weeks of at least three-drug ART, in children 2 to 15 years. Looked up from germline, CDR1 is SNHLY and CDR2 is FYNNEI. Between the trimmed V and J ends, which lost 4 bases and 3 bases, there was a span of 15 bases. The CDR3 loop spans 15 amino acids. The sample is drawn from a study of HIV-infected children after antiretroviral therapy interruption. Looking at the study overall: Children were on planned treatment interruption or continuous treatment. Most participating children were previously exposed to EBV and CMV. Broader study findings: Naive CD4+ Gini coefficient rose by interruption end, suggesting clonal expansion.

Unique molecular identifiers were included in an RNA-based 3' RACE TCR library. Via MiXCR, TCRdb re-called the 3' RACE reads, giving one row per CDR3 protein. The repertoire consists of more than 40,000 distinct CDR3 sequences, with approximately 4.3% occurring once and the leading ten covering almost 0.7%. The genes are TRBV2 and TRBJ1-2; D ambiguous. This TCR was sampled from a pool of human donors with HIV. Specimen: CD45RA+ CD4+ T cells from PBMCs, pooled from several time points, collected from a donor given antiretroviral therapy, either interrupted or continuous. Subset given: naive CD4+ CD45RA+ CD45RO- T cells. The CDR3 region is CASSVGLPGDYGYTF. CDR3 bases: TGTGCCAGCAGTGTCGGGCTCCCCGGGGACTATGGCTACACCTTC.